The 8 T cell receptor beta chains given below trace back to one sample, sequenced in a study of blood T cell repertoires in COVID-19. The protocol was immunoSEQ multiplex PCR, while the TCRdb copy is restricted to in-frame clones and leaves out a portion. Of hundreds of thousands of clones in the sample, about 87% were seen once. The source material was PBMCs or T cells enriched from blood (not recorded which). All receptors come from a woman between 45 and 60 years old who had recovered from COVID-19.

This clone was picked up one time. The rearrangement uses TRBV5-1 and TRBJ2-7; 13 bases match TRBD2. V shed 2 bases and J 7 bases; nucleotides not matched to a gene: 3. Germline CDR1 SGHRS, CDR2 YFSETQ. This CDR3 region has 14 residues. CDR3 region: CASSFGLAGVEQYF. Written as DNA, the CDR3 is TGCGCCAGCAGCTTCGGACTAGCGGGAGTTGAGCAGTACTTC.

This clone was seen only once. This sequence joins TRBV7-9 and TRBJ1-2; the D is unclear. V lost 3 bases and J 4 bases, leaving 6 bases between the germline ends. Per germline, CDR1 SEHNR and CDR2 FQNEAQ (reference sequence). The CDR3 spans 12 residues. The CDR3 nucleotides read TGTGCCAGCAGCTTCGGAGGCTATGGCTACACCTTC. Translating it yields CASSFGGYGYTF. Filled out from reference TRBV7-9 and TRBJ1-2, the complete variable domain reads DTGVSQNPRHKITKRGQNVTFRCDPISEHNRLYWYRQTLGQGPEFLTYFQNEAQLEKSRLLSDRFSAERPKGSFSTLEIQRTEQGDSAMYLCASSFGGYGYTFGSGTRLTVV.

The V gene is TRBV2, the J gene TRBJ2-1; 7 positions match TRBD2. CDR1 is SNHLY and CDR2 is FYNNEI in the germline V gene. The CDR3 runs 13 residues. The trim removed 7 bases at V and 7 bases at J, leaving 7 bases unmatched. The CDR3 protein is CASTGLGLNEQFF. CDR3 nucleotides: TGTGCCAGCACCGGACTAGGGCTTAATGAGCAGTTCTTC.

This clone has a handful of counts. This chain joins TRBV7-9 and TRBJ2-1, with TRBD2 matching 8 bases. The CDR3 runs to 16 residues. Germline V lookup: CDR1 SEHNR, CDR2 FQNEAQ (reference sequence). The J segment lost 6 bases and the V segment lost 2 bases, leaving 9 bases of the junction unmatched. For the CDR3, the DNA is TGTGCCAGCAGCTTACCCCTGGGACTAGTGGCCAATGAGCAGTTCTTC. Translating it yields CASSLPLGLVANEQFF.

V is TRBV7-2 and J is TRBJ2-2, with TRBD2 matching 11 bases. The CDR3 extends over 15 amino acids. Germline V CDR1 and CDR2: SGHTA, FQGNSA. V gave up 5 bases and J gave up 8 bases; unmatched junction bases: 7. The CDR3 sequence is CASSPGTSGIGELFF. Written as DNA, the CDR3 is TGTGCCAGCAGCCCCGGGACTAGCGGAATTGGGGAGCTGTTTTTT.

J is TRBJ2-3 and V is TRBV7-9, with TRBD2 matching 7 bases. The V gene's germline CDR1 is SEHNR and CDR2 FQNEAQ (reference sequence). Trimming at V came to 1 base and at J to 0 bases, leaving 7 bases not matched to a gene. The CDR3 has 17 amino acids. The CDR3 bases are TGTGCCAGCAGCTTAGGAGGAGCGGGAACTAGCACAGATACGCAGTATTTT. Translated: CASSLGGAGTSTDTQYF.

This sequence joins TRBV28 and TRBJ1-5, with 9 bases aligning to TRBD1. J was trimmed by 6 bases and V by 6 bases; bases with no gene match: 6. Germline CDR1 and CDR2: MDHEN and SYDVKM. This CDR3 is 14 amino acids long. CDR3 sequence: CASRNRGLSQPQHF. Written as DNA, the CDR3 is TGTGCCAGCAGGAACAGGGGGCTCAGTCAGCCCCAGCATTTT.

This clone is classed as medium-sized (0.01 to 0.1%). This sequence joins TRBV6-4 and TRBJ2-1; D is ambiguous. Germline CDR1 reads MRHNA; CDR2 reads SNTAGT. The CDR3 runs 12 residues. The germline V and J ends were trimmed by 2 bases and 8 bases, with 7 bases remaining between them. CDR3 loop: CASSDGEYEQFF. The CDR3 DNA is TGTGCCAGCAGTGACGGAGAGTATGAGCAGTTCTTC.